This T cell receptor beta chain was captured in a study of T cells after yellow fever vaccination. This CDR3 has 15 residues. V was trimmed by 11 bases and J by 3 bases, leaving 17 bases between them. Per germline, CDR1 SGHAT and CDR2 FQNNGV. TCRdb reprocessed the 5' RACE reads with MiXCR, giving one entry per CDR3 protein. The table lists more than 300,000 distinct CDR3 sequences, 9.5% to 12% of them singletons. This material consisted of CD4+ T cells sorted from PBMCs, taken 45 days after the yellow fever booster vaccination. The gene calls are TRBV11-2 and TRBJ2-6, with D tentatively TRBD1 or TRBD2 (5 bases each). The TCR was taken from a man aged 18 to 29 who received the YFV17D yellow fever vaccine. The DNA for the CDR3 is TGTGCCGCTGGGGACGTTTTTGATGGGGCCAACGTCCTGACTTTC. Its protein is CAAGDVFDGANVLTF.